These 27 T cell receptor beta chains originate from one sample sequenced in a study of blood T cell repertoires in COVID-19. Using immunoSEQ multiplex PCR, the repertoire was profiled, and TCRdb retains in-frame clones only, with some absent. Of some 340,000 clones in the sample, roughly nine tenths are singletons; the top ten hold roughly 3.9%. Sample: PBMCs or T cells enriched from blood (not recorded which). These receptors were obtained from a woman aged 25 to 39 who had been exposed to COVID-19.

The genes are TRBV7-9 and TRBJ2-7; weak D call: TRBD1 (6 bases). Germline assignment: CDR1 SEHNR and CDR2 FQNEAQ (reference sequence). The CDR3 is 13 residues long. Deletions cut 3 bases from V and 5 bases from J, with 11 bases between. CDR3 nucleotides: TGTGCCAGCAGCTTTGACAGGAAGGACGAGCAGTACTTC. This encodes CASSFDRKDEQYF.

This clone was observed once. The DNA for the CDR3 is TGCGCCAGCAGCTTGGGACAGGGGGCGGGCTACGAGCAGTACTTC. It yields the protein CASSLGQGAGYEQYF. J is TRBJ2-7 and V is TRBV5-1; 10 bases agree with TRBD1. V was pared by 0 bases and J by 3 bases, with 3 bases of the junction left unmatched. Germline V lookup: CDR1 SGHRS, CDR2 YFSETQ. The CDR3 consists of 15 residues. Combining the CDR3 with reference TRBV5-1 and TRBJ2-7 gives the whole variable domain KAGVTQTPRYLIKTRGQQVTLSCSPISGHRSVSWYQQTPGQGLQFLFEYFSETQRNKGNFPGRFSGRQFSNSRSEMNVSTLELGDSALYLCASSLGQGAGYEQYFGPGTRLTVT.

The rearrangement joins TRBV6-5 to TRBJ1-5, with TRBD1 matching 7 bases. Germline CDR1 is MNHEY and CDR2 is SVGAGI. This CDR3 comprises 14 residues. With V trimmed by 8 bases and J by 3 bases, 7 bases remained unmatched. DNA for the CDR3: TGTGCCAGCGTGGAACAGGGGATCAATCAGCCCCAGCATTTT. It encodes CASVEQGINQPQHF.

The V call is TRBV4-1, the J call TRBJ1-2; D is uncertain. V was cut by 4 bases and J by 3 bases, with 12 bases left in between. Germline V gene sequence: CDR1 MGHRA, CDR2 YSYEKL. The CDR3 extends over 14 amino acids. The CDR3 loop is CASSLDTRDYGYTF. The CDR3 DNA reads TGCGCCAGCAGCCTCGACACTAGGGACTATGGCTACACCTTC.

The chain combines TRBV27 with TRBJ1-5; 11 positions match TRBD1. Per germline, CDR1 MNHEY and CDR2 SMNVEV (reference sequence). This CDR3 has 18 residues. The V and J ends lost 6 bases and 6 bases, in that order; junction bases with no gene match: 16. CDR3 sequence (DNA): TGTGCCAGCAGGCTTTTCGGGACAGGGGGTATGAAGGGTCAGCCCCAGCATTTT. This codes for CASRLFGTGGMKGQPQHF.

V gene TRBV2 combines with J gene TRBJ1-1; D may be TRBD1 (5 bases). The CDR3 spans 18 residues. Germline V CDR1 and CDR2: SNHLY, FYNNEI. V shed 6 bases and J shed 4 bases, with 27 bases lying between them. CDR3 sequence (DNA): TGTGCCAGCAGCGATTCAGGGTGGGGTCTCCTTACGGTCACTGAAGCTTTCTTT. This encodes CASSDSGWGLLTVTEAFF. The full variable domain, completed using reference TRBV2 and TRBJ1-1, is EPEVTQTPSHQVTQMGQEVILRCVPISNHLYFYWYRQILGQKVEFLVSFYNNEISEKSEIFDDQFSVERPDGSNFTLKIRSTKLEDSAMYFCASSDSGWGLLTVTEAFFGQGTRLTVV.

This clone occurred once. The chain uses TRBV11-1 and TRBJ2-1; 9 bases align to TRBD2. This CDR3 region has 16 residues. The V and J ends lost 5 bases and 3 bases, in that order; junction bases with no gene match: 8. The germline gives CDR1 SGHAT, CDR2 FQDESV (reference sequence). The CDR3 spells CASSPETSGFYNEQFF. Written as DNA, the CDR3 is TGTGCCAGCAGCCCCGAGACTAGCGGCTTCTACAATGAGCAGTTCTTC.

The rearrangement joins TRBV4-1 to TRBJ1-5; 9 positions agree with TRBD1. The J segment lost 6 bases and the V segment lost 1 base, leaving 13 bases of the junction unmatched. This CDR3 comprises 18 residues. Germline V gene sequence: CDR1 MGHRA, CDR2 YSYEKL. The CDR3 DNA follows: TGCGCCAGCAGCCAAGTGGGGACAGGGATTGTTCTGAGTCAGCCCCAGCATTTT. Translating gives CASSQVGTGIVLSQPQHF.

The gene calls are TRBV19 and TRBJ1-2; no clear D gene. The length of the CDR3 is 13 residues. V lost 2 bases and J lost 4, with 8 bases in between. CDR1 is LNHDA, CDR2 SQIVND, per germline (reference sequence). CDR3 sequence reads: CASSIRGIYGYTF. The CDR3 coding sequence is TGTGCCAGTAGTATACGGGGAATCTATGGCTACACCTTC.

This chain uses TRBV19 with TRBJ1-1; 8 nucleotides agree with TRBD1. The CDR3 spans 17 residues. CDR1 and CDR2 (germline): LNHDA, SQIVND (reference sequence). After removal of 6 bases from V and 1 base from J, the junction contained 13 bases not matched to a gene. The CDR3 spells CASSPIRQGRRNTEAFF. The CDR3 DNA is TGTGCCAGTAGCCCTATTAGACAGGGGAGAAGGAACACTGAAGCTTTCTTT.

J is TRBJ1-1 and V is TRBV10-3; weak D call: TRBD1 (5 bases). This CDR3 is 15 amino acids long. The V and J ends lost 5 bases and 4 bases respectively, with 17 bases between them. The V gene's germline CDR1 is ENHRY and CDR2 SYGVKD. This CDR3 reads CAISPGGVYSTEAFF. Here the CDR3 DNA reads TGTGCCATCAGTCCCGGGGGGGTTTATAGCACTGAAGCTTTCTTT.

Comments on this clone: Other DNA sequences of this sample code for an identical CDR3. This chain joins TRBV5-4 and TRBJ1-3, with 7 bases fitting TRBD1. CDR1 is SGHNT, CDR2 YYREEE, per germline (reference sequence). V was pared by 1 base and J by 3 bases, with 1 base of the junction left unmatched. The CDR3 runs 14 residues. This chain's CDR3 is CASSLRGLGNTIYF. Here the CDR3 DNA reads TGTGCCAGCAGCTTGAGGGGGCTTGGAAACACCATATATTTT. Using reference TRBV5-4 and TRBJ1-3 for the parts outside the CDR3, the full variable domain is ETGVTQSPTHLIKTRGQQVTLRCSSQSGHNTVSWYQQALGQGPQFIFQYYREEENGRGNFPPRFSGLQFPNYSSELNVNALELDDSALYLCASSLRGLGNTIYFGEGSWLTVV.

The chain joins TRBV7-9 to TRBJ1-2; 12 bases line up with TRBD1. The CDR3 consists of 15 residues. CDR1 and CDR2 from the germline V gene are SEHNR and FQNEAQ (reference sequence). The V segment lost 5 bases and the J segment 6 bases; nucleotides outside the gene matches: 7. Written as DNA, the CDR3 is TGTGCCAGCAGCCGATCCGGGACAGGGGGCGATGGCTACACCTTC. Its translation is CASSRSGTGGDGYTF.

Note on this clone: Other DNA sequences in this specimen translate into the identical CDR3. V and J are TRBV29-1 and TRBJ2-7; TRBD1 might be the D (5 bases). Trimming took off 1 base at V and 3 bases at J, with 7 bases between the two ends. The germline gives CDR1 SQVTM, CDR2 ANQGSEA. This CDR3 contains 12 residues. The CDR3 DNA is TGCAGCGTTGAAGCCGACAGCTACGAGCAGTACTTC. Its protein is CSVEADSYEQYF.

The CDR3 nucleotides are TGTGCCAGCAGCCCTAGGACAGATAGTTATGGCTACACCTTC. Its translation: CASSPRTDSYGYTF. The J gene is TRBJ1-2, the V gene TRBV11-2, with D possibly being TRBD1 (6 bases). The V end lost 5 bases, the J end lost 5 bases, and 15 bases lay between the germline ends. Germline assignment: CDR1 SGHAT and CDR2 FQNNGV. The CDR3 is made up of 14 amino acids.

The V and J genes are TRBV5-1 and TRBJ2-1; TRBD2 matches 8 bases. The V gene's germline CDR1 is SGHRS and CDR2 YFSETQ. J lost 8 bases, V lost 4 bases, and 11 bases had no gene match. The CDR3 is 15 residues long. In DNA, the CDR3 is TGCGCCAGCAGCAATCGGGGGGGCCTAGCCGATGAGCAGTTCTTC. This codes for CASSNRGGLADEQFF.

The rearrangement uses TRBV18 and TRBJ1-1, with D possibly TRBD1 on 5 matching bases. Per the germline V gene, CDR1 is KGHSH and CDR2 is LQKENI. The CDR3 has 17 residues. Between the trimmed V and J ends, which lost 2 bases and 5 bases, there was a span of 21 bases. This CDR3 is CASSPSRTVGKGTEAFF. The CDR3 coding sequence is TGTGCCAGCTCACCATCTCGGACCGTGGGGAAGGGGACTGAAGCTTTCTTT.

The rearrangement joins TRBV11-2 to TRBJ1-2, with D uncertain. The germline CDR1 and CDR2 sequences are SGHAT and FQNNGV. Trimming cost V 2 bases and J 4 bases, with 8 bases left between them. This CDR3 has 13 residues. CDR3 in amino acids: CASSLTEAYGYTF. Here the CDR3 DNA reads TGTGCCAGCAGCTTAACAGAAGCCTATGGCTACACCTTC.

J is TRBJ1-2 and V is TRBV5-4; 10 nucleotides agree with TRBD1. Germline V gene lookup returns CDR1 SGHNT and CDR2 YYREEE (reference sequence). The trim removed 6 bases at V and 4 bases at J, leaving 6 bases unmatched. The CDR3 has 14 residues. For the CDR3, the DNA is TGTGCCAGCAACCCGGGACAGGGGATCTATGGCTACACCTTC. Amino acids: CASNPGQGIYGYTF.

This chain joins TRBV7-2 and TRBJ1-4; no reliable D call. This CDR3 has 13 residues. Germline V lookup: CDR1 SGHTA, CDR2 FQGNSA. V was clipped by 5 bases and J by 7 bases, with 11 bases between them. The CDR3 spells CASSRKEGEKLFF. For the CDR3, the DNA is TGTGCCAGCAGCCGAAAGGAGGGTGAAAAACTGTTTTTT.

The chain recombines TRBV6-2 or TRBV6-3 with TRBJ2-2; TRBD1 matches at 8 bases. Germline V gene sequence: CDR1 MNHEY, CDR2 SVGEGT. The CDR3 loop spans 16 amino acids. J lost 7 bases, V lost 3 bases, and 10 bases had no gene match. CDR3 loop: CASSYRTGSVIGELFF. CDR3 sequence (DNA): TGTGCCAGCAGTTATCGGACAGGGAGCGTGATCGGGGAGCTGTTTTTT.

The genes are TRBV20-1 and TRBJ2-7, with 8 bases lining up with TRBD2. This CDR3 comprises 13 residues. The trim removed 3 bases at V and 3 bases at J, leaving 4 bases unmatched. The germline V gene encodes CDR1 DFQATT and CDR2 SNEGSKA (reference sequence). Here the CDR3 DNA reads TGCAGTGCTAGTGCCGGGGGGGTCTACGAGCAGTACTTC. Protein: CSASAGGVYEQYF.

CDR3 nucleotides: TGCGCCAGCAGCTTGGAGATTCTGGACAGAGGTTATAATTCACCCCTCCACTTT. This encodes CASSLEILDRGYNSPLHF. The V and J genes are TRBV5-1 and TRBJ1-6; D perhaps matches TRBD1 (6 bases). The CDR3 consists of 18 residues. Germline V gives CDR1 SGHRS, CDR2 YFSETQ. The germline V and J ends were trimmed by 0 bases and 4 bases, with 17 bases remaining between them.

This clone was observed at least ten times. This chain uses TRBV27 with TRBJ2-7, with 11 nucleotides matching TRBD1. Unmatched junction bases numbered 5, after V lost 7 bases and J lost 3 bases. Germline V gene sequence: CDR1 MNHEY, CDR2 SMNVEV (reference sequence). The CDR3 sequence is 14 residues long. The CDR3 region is CASTAGTGGYEQYF. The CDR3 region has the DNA TGTGCCAGCACCGCCGGGACAGGGGGCTACGAGCAGTACTTC.

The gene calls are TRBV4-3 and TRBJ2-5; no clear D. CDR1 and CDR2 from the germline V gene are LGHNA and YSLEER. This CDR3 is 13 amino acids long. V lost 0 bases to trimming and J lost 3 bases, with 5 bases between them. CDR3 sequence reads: CASSQDVEETQYF. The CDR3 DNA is TGCGCCAGCAGCCAAGACGTAGAAGAGACCCAGTACTTC.

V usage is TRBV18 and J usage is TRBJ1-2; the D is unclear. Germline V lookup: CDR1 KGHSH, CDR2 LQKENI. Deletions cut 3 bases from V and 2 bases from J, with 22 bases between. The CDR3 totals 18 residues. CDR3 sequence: CASSPLASLGQANYGYTF. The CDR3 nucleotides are TGTGCCAGCTCACCGCTCGCGTCCCTCGGTCAGGCCAACTATGGCTACACCTTC. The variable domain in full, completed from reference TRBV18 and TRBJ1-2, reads NAGVMQNPRHLVRRRGQEARLRCSPMKGHSHVYWYRQLPEEGLKFMVYLQKENIIDESGMPKERFSAEFPKEGPSILRIQQVVRGDSAAYFCASSPLASLGQANYGYTFGSGTRLTVV.

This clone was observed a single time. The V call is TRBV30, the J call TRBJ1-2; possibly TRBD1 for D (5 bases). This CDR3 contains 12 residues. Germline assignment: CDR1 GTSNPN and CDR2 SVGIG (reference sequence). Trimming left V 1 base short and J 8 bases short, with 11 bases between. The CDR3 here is CAWSGRAEGYTF. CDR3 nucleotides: TGTGCCTGGAGTGGCAGGGCTGAAGGCTACACCTTC.